These 2 T cell receptor beta chains came from one sample sequenced in a study of blood T cell repertoires in COVID-19. The repertoire was sequenced with immunoSEQ multiplex PCR; TCRdb's copy has only in-frame clones and lacks some. The repertoire has about 120,000 clones, around nine tenths of them found once; the top ten carry over 15%. The sequencing sample was made of peripheral blood. All receptors come from a human donor with acute or convalescent COVID-19. The donor label of this sample is uncertain.

The V and J genes are TRBV9 and TRBJ2-1; TRBD2 might be the D (5 bases). The V end lost 3 bases, the J end lost 2 bases, and 12 bases lay between the germline ends. This CDR3 is 15 amino acids long. CDR1 is SGDLS, CDR2 YYNGEE, per germline. The CDR3 reads CASSDAGVPYNEQFF. DNA of the CDR3: TGTGCCAGCAGCGACGCGGGTGTCCCCTACAATGAGCAGTTCTTC.

The chain joins TRBV7-9 to TRBJ2-2, with D perhaps matching TRBD1 (5 bases). CDR1 and CDR2 from the germline V gene are SEHNR and FQNEAQ (reference sequence). V shed 11 bases and J shed 5 bases, with 18 bases lying between them. CDR3 length: 14 residues. In DNA, the CDR3 is TGTGCCGTTACGCAGGGTATTCGGACCGGGGAGCTGTTTTTT. This translates into CAVTQGIRTGELFF.